By its share, the clone carrying this T cell receptor beta chain is medium-sized. The SP2 primer and nested alpha and beta constant region primers amplified ligated cDNA in four rounds. Alpha and beta constant region primers primed reverse transcription for blood and skin samples. One entry per CDR3 protein, called by TCRdb with MiXCR from the 5' RACE reads. Of more than 60,000 distinct CDR3 sequences in the sample, approximately 8.5% are singletons; the top ten hold around 21%. The sample belongs to a study of naive and memory T cell subsets. The V gene end was trimmed by 4 bases and the J gene end by 2 bases; junction bases not matched to a gene: 11. CDR1 is DFQATT, CDR2 SNEGSKA, per germline (reference sequence). The length of the CDR3 is 16 residues. An oligonucleotide containing a UMI was ligated to the 3' end of TCR cDNA. Whole blood, approximately 2.3 ml, came from adult healthy volunteers. Unsorted total RNA, about 1 to 1000 ng, was DNase treated before reverse transcription.

The TCR was taken from a female donor in good health. V is TRBV20-1 and J is TRBJ1-5, with TRBD1 identical over 7 bases. The CDR3 reads CSATRQGLGGNQPQHF. CDR3 in DNA: TGCAGTGCTACCCGACAGGGTTTGGGGGGCAATCAGCCCCAGCATTTT.